This T cell receptor beta chain was captured by sequencing in a study of blood T cell repertoires in COVID-19. Study-wide context: Acute and convalescent COVID-19 samples came from the United States, Italy and Spain. From T cells, B-cell-depleted T cells, or PBMCs came the material, which was cDNA or gDNA.

In the authors' methods: Cell counts per sample came from amplifying reference gene primers. Libraries were prepared by immunoSEQ multiplex PCR; TCRdb keeps only in-frame clonotypes and omits some of them. D and trimming come from the DNA, and the V and J calls and clone size come from that table. This sample has roughly 280,000 clones, with approximately 86% found just once. Patients in Seattle were enrolled during active infection, then followed longitudinally. Germline CDR1 reads KGHDR; CDR2 reads SFDVKD. Trimming removed 4 bases from V and 2 bases from J; junction bases left unmatched: 3. The CDR3 has 15 residues.

Input material: peripheral blood. The chain links TRBV24-1 to TRBJ2-1, with TRBD2 identical over 8 bases. This TCR came from an older woman with COVID-19, enrolled during active disease. The CDR3 region is CATSESSGAYNEQFF. The CDR3 bases are TGTGCCACCAGTGAAAGTAGCGGGGCCTACAATGAGCAGTTCTTC.